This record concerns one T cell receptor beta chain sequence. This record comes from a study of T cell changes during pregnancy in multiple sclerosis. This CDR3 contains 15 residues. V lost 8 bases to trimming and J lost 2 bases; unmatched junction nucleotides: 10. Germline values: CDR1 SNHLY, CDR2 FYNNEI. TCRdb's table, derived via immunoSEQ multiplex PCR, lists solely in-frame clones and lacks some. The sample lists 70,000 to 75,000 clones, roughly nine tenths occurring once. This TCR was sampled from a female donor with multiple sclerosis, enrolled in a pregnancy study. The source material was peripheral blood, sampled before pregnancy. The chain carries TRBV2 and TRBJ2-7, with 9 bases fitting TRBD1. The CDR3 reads CASARVGTGTYEQYF. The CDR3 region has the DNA TGTGCCAGCGCCCGGGTCGGGACAGGGACCTACGAGCAGTACTTC. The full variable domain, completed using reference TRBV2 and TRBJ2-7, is EPEVTQTPSHQVTQMGQEVILRCVPISNHLYFYWYRQILGQKVEFLVSFYNNEISEKSEIFDDQFSVERPDGSNFTLKIRSTKLEDSAMYFCASARVGTGTYEQYFGPGTRLTVT.